These 23 T cell receptor beta chains share one sample of origin, sequenced in a study of cytomegalovirus exposure and HLA in healthy donors. PCR was performed using 60 Vbeta and 13 Jbeta primers. Clones were read by immunoSEQ multiplex PCR, and TCRdb kept only the in-frame ones, dropping some. The sample gives roughly 120,000 clones, about four fifths of which show up once; roughly 5% is in the top ten. Material: PBMCs. The receptors shown here come from a man aged 30 to 39 in good health and CMV-seronegative.

V and J are TRBV7-9 and TRBJ1-5; 7 bases are shared with TRBD1. The CDR3 runs 15 residues. The germline V gene encodes CDR1 SEHNR and CDR2 FQNEAQ (reference sequence). V lost 5 bases, J lost 3 bases, and 7 bases stayed unmatched. CDR3 coding DNA: TGTGCCAGCAGCCTGACAGGGAATGCCAATCAGCCCCAGCATTTT. Protein sequence: CASSLTGNANQPQHF.

J is TRBJ1-1 and V is TRBV9; D unresolved. The CDR3 is 15 residues long. Between the trimmed V and J ends, which lost 2 bases and 0 bases, there was a span of 11 bases. Germline V gene data show CDR1 as SGDLS and CDR2 as YYNGEE. In nucleotides, the CDR3 is TGTGCCAGCAGCGTCAACACTATCATGAACACTGAAGCTTTCTTT. This encodes CASSVNTIMNTEAFF.

The chain combines TRBV27 with TRBJ1-1; TRBD1 matches at 8 bases. CDR1 MNHEY and CDR2 SMNVEV come from the germline V gene (reference sequence). The CDR3 is 15 residues long. The trim removed 6 bases at V and 5 bases at J, leaving 11 bases unmatched. The CDR3 coding sequence is TGTGCCAGCAGAAAATCGACAGGGGCCGGTACTGAAGCTTTCTTT. It codes for CASRKSTGAGTEAFF.

In nucleotides, the CDR3 is TGTGCCAGCAGCCTCAGGGGGCGGGCTGAAGCTTTCTTT. It translates to CASSLRGRAEAFF. This chain links TRBV9 with TRBJ1-1, with 8 bases matching TRBD1. From germline, CDR1 is SGDLS and CDR2 YYNGEE. V shed 4 bases, J shed 6 bases, and the junction held 5 bases outside the gene matches. CDR3 length equals 13 residues. Full variable domain (remainder filled in from reference TRBV9 and TRBJ1-1): DSGVTQTPKHLITATGQRVTLRCSPRSGDLSVYWYQQSLDQGLQFLIQYYNGEERAKGNILERFSAQQFPDLHSELNLSSLELGDSALYFCASSLRGRAEAFFGQGTRLTVV.

The CDR3 region is CASNRGNYNSPLHF. CDR3 in DNA: TGTGCCTCAAACAGGGGTAACTATAATTCACCCCTCCACTTT. The V gene is TRBV7-8, the J gene TRBJ1-6; 7 positions agree with TRBD1. Germline V gene data show CDR1 as SGHVS and CDR2 as FQNEAQ. V shed 11 bases and J 3 bases; nucleotides not matched to a gene: 7. The CDR3 spans 14 residues.

This clone was counted a single time. The gene calls are TRBV6-6 and TRBJ2-7, with 8 bases matching TRBD1. The germline gives CDR1 MNHNY, CDR2 SVGAGI (reference sequence). Losses at the gene ends were 7 bases for V and 3 bases for J; bases not matched to a gene: 11. CDR3 size: 15 residues. The DNA of the CDR3 is TGTGCCAGCACAACTAGGACAGGGCACCTCTACGAGCAGTACTTC. Translated: CASTTRTGHLYEQYF.

The V call is TRBV27, the J call TRBJ2-5; 12 nucleotides align to TRBD2. V was clipped by 2 bases and J by 5 bases; unmatched bases: 3. The CDR3 length is 15 residues. Germline V CDR1 and CDR2: MNHEY, SMNVEV (reference sequence). Written as DNA, the CDR3 is TGTGCCAGCAGTTTACTAGCGGGAGGGCCCGAGACCCAGTACTTC. Protein sequence: CASSLLAGGPETQYF.

The chain employs TRBV28 and TRBJ2-3, with D perhaps matching TRBD1 (5 bases). CDR3 size: 13 residues. V lost 6 bases and J 6 bases, leaving 13 bases between the germline ends. Germline V gene lookup returns CDR1 MDHEN and CDR2 SYDVKM. Here the CDR3 reads CASRGQIKDTQYF. Written as DNA, the CDR3 is TGTGCCAGCAGAGGACAAATCAAGGATACGCAGTATTTT.

The chain employs TRBV28 and TRBJ2-7; 9 positions agree with TRBD2. CDR1 is MDHEN and CDR2 is SYDVKM in the germline V gene. The CDR3 runs to 13 residues. Trimming removed 7 bases from V and 5 bases from J; junction bases left unmatched: 6. Written as DNA, the CDR3 is TGTGCCAGCAACCCAGCGGGAGGTAACGAGCAGTACTTC. This codes for CASNPAGGNEQYF.

This chain connects TRBV27 to TRBJ2-1; 10 nucleotides match TRBD2. This CDR3 comprises 14 residues. Germline values: CDR1 MNHEY, CDR2 SMNVEV (reference sequence). Unmatched junction bases numbered 9, after V lost 6 bases and J lost 10 bases. CDR3 sequence (DNA): TGTGCCAGCAGCTTAGCGGGGGGCCTGAAAGAGCAGTTCTTC. Protein product: CASSLAGGLKEQFF.

V gene TRBV5-6 combines with J gene TRBJ2-7; tentatively, D is TRBD1 (6 bases). The V gene lost 6 bases and the J gene lost 3 bases, with 28 bases spanning the gap. The CDR3 has 18 residues. Per germline, CDR1 SGHDT and CDR2 YYEEEE. CDR3 sequence: CASTPRWTEISRGYEQYF. CDR3 bases: TGTGCCAGCACCCCTCGATGGACAGAAATCTCAAGGGGCTACGAGCAGTACTTC.

The chain employs TRBV6-5 and TRBJ2-7, with 7 bases aligning to TRBD1. The V gene end was trimmed by 6 bases and the J gene end by 3 bases; junction bases not matched to a gene: 2. From germline, CDR1 is MNHEY and CDR2 SVGAGI. The CDR3 has 12 residues. CDR3: CASRQGNYEQYF. CDR3 nucleotide sequence: TGTGCCAGCAGACAGGGGAACTACGAGCAGTACTTC.

This CDR3 reads CASSRGSGTNEKLFF. The CDR3 coding sequence is TGTGCCAGCAGCAGAGGCTCGGGAACTAATGAAAAACTGTTTTTT. J is TRBJ1-4 and V is TRBV6-5; D remains ambiguous. V lost 6 bases, J lost 1 base, and 12 bases lay in between. Per the germline V gene, CDR1 is MNHEY and CDR2 is SVGAGI. The CDR3 is 15 residues long.

The chain links TRBV27 to TRBJ1-2; D might be TRBD1 (6 bases). Germline-derived CDR1 and CDR2 are MNHEY and SMNVEV (reference sequence). The CDR3 spans 17 residues. Trimming shortened V by 5 bases and J by 2 bases, and 21 bases separated the two germline ends. Written as DNA, the CDR3 is TGTGCCAGCAGTCCCTCCTGGGGGCAGAATAACAACTATGGCTACACCTTC. Encoded protein: CASSPSWGQNNNYGYTF.

The chain carries TRBV28 and TRBJ1-5; D is unclear. Trimming stripped 3 bases from V and 6 bases from J, with 12 bases between. CDR1 is MDHEN, CDR2 SYDVKM, per germline. This CDR3 contains 14 residues. CDR3 in DNA: TGTGCCAGCAGTTTGTCCGGGTCCGCTCAGCCCCAGCATTTT. Translated: CASSLSGSAQPQHF.

This clone came up once. The chain couples TRBV28 to TRBJ2-7; TRBD1 agrees at 8 bases. CDR1 is MDHEN, CDR2 SYDVKM, per germline. V dropped 2 bases and J dropped 4; count of bases not matched to a gene: 4. The CDR3 covers 14 residues. The CDR3 coding sequence is TGTGCCAGCAGTTTAATACAGGGGGTGTACGAGCAGTACTTC. The encoded protein is CASSLIQGVYEQYF.

This clone was picked up a small number of times. This chain connects TRBV11-2 to TRBJ2-7; 10 bases map to TRBD1. Losses at the gene ends were 10 bases for V and 6 bases for J; bases not matched to a gene: 9. The germline gives CDR1 SGHAT, CDR2 FQNNGV. The CDR3 covers 13 residues. Here the CDR3 DNA reads TGTGCCATCAAGGACAGGGGGTCCAGCGAGCAGTACTTC. It encodes CAIKDRGSSEQYF.

The chain employs TRBV7-6 and TRBJ1-6; 9 positions match TRBD1. There are 18 residues in the CDR3. Per the germline V gene, CDR1 is SGHVS and CDR2 is FNYEAQ. The ends lost 2 bases at V and 4 bases at J; junction bases unmatched: 9. CDR3 coding DNA: TGTGCCAGCAGCTTATTATCCGGGACAGGGATATATAATTCACCCCTCCACTTT. Translation gives CASSLLSGTGIYNSPLHF.

The chain uses TRBV13 and TRBJ1-1; a possible D gene is TRBD1 (6 bases). The CDR3 totals 16 residues. Germline V gene lookup returns CDR1 PRHDT and CDR2 FYEKMQ (reference sequence). Trimming took off 4 bases at V and 0 bases at J, with 15 bases between the two ends. CDR3 nucleotide sequence: TGTGCCAGCAGCTACCGCCTGACAGGAATGAACACTGAAGCTTTCTTT. Encoded protein: CASSYRLTGMNTEAFF.

J is TRBJ2-3 and V is TRBV15; no clear D. Trimming took 5 bases from V and 2 from J, leaving 11 bases between them. The CDR3 spans 14 residues. CDR1 LNHNV and CDR2 YYDKDF come from the germline V gene (reference sequence). The CDR3: CATSVLSYTDTQYF. CDR3 DNA: TGTGCCACCAGCGTTTTGTCCTACACAGATACGCAGTATTTT.

The chain combines TRBV5-4 with TRBJ1-6, with 10 nucleotides matching TRBD1. With 4 bases clipped from V and 6 bases from J, the junction kept 7 bases outside the gene matches. The CDR3 covers 16 residues. From germline, CDR1 is SGHNT and CDR2 YYREEE (reference sequence). CDR3 amino acids: CASSRDRGRGNSPLHF. CDR3 sequence (DNA): TGTGCCAGCAGCCGGGACAGGGGTAGGGGTAATTCACCCCTCCACTTT.

The chain links TRBV27 to TRBJ2-4, with D possibly matching TRBD1 (6 bases). The CDR3 has 13 residues. Germline values: CDR1 MNHEY, CDR2 SMNVEV (reference sequence). Trimming left V 6 bases short and J 10 bases short, with 16 bases between. The chain's CDR3 is CASRPTTGIIQYF. Here the CDR3 DNA reads TGTGCCAGCAGGCCCACAACAGGGATTATTCAGTACTTC.

This chain joins TRBV14 and TRBJ2-7; TRBD1 might be the D (5 bases). Between the trimmed V and J ends, which lost 1 base and 4 bases, there was a span of 17 bases. CDR1 and CDR2 (germline): SGHDN, FVKESK. The CDR3 is 16 amino acids. This chain's CDR3 is CASSQAFGHDIYEQYF. The DNA of the CDR3 is TGTGCCAGCAGCCAAGCTTTCGGACACGATATATACGAGCAGTACTTC.